These 16 T cell receptor beta chains share one sample of origin, sequenced in a study of blood T cell repertoires in COVID-19. TCRdb keeps only in-frame clones here, not all; method: immunoSEQ multiplex PCR. Counted here are about 50,000 clones, 89% occurring once; the ten biggest clones make up roughly 2%. Sequencing was carried out using peripheral blood. All receptors derive from a human donor in a cohort sampled during active COVID-19.

In its sample, this clone was seen once. The V call is TRBV9, the J call TRBJ2-7, with 9 bases that match TRBD2. The CDR3 length is 14 residues. Germline CDR1 SGDLS, CDR2 YYNGEE. The ends lost 4 bases at V and 5 bases at J; junction bases unmatched: 7. In nucleotides, the CDR3 is TGTGCCAGCAGCACGCGGGGGGGCGGAAACGAGCAGTACTTC. Residues: CASSTRGGGNEQYF.

The chain is built from TRBV7-3 and TRBJ2-3; no clear D. V was shortened by 3 bases and J by 0 bases, with 10 bases between the two germline ends. The CDR3 runs 15 residues. From germline, CDR1 is SGHTA and CDR2 FQGTGA. CDR3 nucleotides: TGTGCCAGCAGCTTGCTCGCACTTAGCACAGATACGCAGTATTTT. Amino acids: CASSLLALSTDTQYF. Filled out from reference TRBV7-3 and TRBJ2-3, the complete variable domain reads GAGVSQTPSNKVTEKGKYVELRCDPISGHTALYWYRQSLGQGPEFLIYFQGTGAADDSGLPNDRFFAVRPEGSVSTLKIQRTERGDSAVYLCASSLLALSTDTQYFGPGTRLTVL.

This clone was recorded only once. In DNA, the CDR3 is TGTGCCAGCCGGGGGGGTCTGTACAATGAGCAGTTCTTC. Protein product: CASRGGLYNEQFF. V and J are TRBV7-9 and TRBJ2-1; 8 nucleotides agree with TRBD2. Trimming took 8 bases from V and 4 from J; bases not matched to a gene: 4. This CDR3 comprises 13 residues. Germline CDR1 is SEHNR and CDR2 is FQNEAQ (reference sequence).

The V and J genes are TRBV5-8 and TRBJ1-1, with 10 nucleotides matching TRBD1. V was clipped by 4 bases and J by 3 bases; unmatched bases: 6. CDR3 length equals 15 residues. In germline, CDR1 is SGHTS, CDR2 YDEGEE. The CDR3 loop is CASSRDRGHDTEAFF. In DNA, the CDR3 is TGTGCCAGCAGCCGGGACAGGGGTCACGACACTGAAGCTTTCTTT.

This clone has only one observation. The rearrangement links TRBV19 to TRBJ1-4; the match to TRBD1 covers 8 bases. CDR1 LNHDA and CDR2 SQIVND come from the germline V gene (reference sequence). The length of the CDR3 is 14 residues. V shed 4 bases, J shed 3 bases, and the junction held 1 base outside the gene matches. The CDR3 DNA reads TGTGCCAGTAGTAAGACAGGGGCTAATGAAAAACTGTTTTTT. Protein product: CASSKTGANEKLFF.

J is TRBJ2-3 and V is TRBV5-1; TRBD2 agrees at 7 bases. The CDR3 consists of 16 residues. V lost 1 base to trimming and J lost 0 bases; unmatched junction nucleotides: 5. From germline, CDR1 is SGHRS and CDR2 YFSETQ. The CDR3 DNA is TGCGCCAGCAGCTTGTCGAGCGGGATAAGCACAGATACGCAGTATTTT. Translating it yields CASSLSSGISTDTQYF.

The chain carries TRBV27 and TRBJ2-1; 9 bases align to TRBD1. CDR1 is MNHEY and CDR2 is SMNVEV in the germline V gene (reference sequence). This CDR3 has 15 residues. Losses at the gene ends were 5 bases for V and 2 bases for J; bases not matched to a gene: 4. The CDR3 here is CASSRDRDPYNEQFF. The CDR3 DNA is TGTGCCAGCAGTAGGGACAGGGACCCCTACAATGAGCAGTTCTTC.

The J gene is TRBJ2-3, the V gene TRBV21-1; the DNA was not used to check the table's D call, TRBD2. TRBV21-1 is a recognized pseudogene. The CDR3 extends over 12 amino acids. In DNA form, the CDR3 reads TGTGCCAGCTCCCCGGGACTAGCGACGCAGTATTTT. Protein product: CASSPGLATQYF.

The chain uses TRBV1 and TRBJ2-7; TRBD2, the table's D call, lacks a check against the DNA. TRBV1 represents a pseudogene. This CDR3 is 14 amino acids long. The CDR3 DNA sequence: TGCACCAACTCAAAGCTAGGACTAGTGGGCGAGCAGTACTTC. It translates to CTNSKLGLVGEQYF.

The V call is TRBV2, the J call TRBJ2-1, with 9 bases matching TRBD1. Germline CDR1 and CDR2: SNHLY and FYNNEI. CDR3 length: 17 residues. V lost 4 bases and J lost 2; bases outside the gene matches: 9. CDR3 amino acids: CASSGATGGYAYNEQFF. The CDR3 DNA reads as TGTGCCAGCAGTGGGGCAACAGGGGGCTACGCCTACAATGAGCAGTTCTTC.

This rearrangement joins TRBV6-2 or TRBV6-3 to TRBJ2-7; D perhaps matches TRBD1 (6 bases). The V end lost 5 bases, the J end lost 8 bases, and 10 bases lay between the germline ends. Germline CDR1 reads MNHEY; CDR2 reads SVGEGT. The CDR3 sequence is 11 residues long. CDR3 protein: CASSQQGKQYF. The CDR3 coding sequence is TGTGCCAGCAGTCAACAGGGAAAGCAGTACTTC.

The chain has TRBV2 and TRBJ1-3, with D possibly TRBD1 on 5 matching bases. Trimming stripped 4 bases from V and 1 base from J, with 14 bases between. The length of the CDR3 is 16 residues. Germline CDR1 reads SNHLY; CDR2 reads FYNNEI. The CDR3 nucleotides read TGTGCCAGCAGTGGCAGGGTATCCCTTTCTGGAAACACCATATATTTT. This codes for CASSGRVSLSGNTIYF.

V gene TRBV18 combines with J gene TRBJ2-1; D remains ambiguous. V lost 6 bases and J 1 base, leaving 13 bases between the germline ends. Germline CDR1 KGHSH, CDR2 LQKENI. CDR3 length: 15 residues. The CDR3 loop is CASSPESISYNEQFF. In nucleotides, the CDR3 is TGTGCCAGCTCGCCAGAGTCGATTTCCTACAATGAGCAGTTCTTC.

This clone was found once. This chain uses TRBV28 with TRBJ2-5; D remains unclear. The V and J ends lost 10 bases and 5 bases respectively, with 8 bases between them. Germline CDR1 and CDR2: MDHEN and SYDVKM. The CDR3 is made up of 10 amino acids. Written as DNA, the CDR3 is TGTGCCACCGAAGAGGAGACCCAGTACTTC. Amino acids: CATEEETQYF. Full variable domain (outside the CDR3, taken from reference TRBV28 and TRBJ2-5): DVKVTQSSRYLVKRTGEKVFLECVQDMDHENMFWYRQDPGLGLRLIYFSYDVKMKEKGDIPEGYSVSREKKERFSLILESASTNQTSMYLCATEEETQYFGPGTRLLVL.

The chain uses TRBV5-1 and TRBJ2-2; a weak D match, TRBD1 (7 bases). CDR1 is SGHRS and CDR2 is YFSETQ in the germline V gene. The V end lost 4 bases, the J end lost 6 bases, and 19 bases lay between the germline ends. The CDR3 runs to 16 residues. The CDR3 DNA is TGCGCCAGCAGCCAGACGAGGACAGGAGGGGCCGGGGAGCTGTTTTTT. This encodes CASSQTRTGGAGELFF.

CDR3 sequence: CASSFSGNTIYF. The CDR3 bases are TGTGCCAGCAGCTTTAGTGGAAACACCATATATTTT. This chain uses TRBV13 with TRBJ1-3; D remains unclear. V dropped 3 bases and J dropped 3 bases, with 3 bases sitting between them. Germline loops: CDR1 PRHDT, CDR2 FYEKMQ (reference sequence). The CDR3 length is 12 residues.